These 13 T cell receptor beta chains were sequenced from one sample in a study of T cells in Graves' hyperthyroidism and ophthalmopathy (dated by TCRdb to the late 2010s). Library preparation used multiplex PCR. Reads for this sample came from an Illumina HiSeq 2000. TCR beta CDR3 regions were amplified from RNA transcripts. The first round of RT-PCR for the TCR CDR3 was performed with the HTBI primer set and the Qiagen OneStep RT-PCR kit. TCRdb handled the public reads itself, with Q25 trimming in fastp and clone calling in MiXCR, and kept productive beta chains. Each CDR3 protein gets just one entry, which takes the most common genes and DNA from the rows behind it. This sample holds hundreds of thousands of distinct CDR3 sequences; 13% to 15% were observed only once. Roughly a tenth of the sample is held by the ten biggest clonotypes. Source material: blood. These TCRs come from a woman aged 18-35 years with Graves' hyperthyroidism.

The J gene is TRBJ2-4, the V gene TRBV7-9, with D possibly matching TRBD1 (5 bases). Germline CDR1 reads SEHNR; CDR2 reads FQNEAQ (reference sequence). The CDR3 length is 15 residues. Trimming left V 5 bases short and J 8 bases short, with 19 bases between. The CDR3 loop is CASSRPITDRHIQYF. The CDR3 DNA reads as TGTGCCAGCAGCCGACCTATTACCGACAGACACATTCAGTACTTC.

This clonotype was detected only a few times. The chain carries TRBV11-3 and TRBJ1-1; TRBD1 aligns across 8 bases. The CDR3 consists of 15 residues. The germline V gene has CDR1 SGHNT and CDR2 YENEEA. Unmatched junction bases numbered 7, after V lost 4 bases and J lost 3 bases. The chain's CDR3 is CASSSRTGSDTEAFF. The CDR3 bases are TGTGCCAGCAGCTCCCGGACAGGGTCGGACACTGAAGCTTTCTTT.

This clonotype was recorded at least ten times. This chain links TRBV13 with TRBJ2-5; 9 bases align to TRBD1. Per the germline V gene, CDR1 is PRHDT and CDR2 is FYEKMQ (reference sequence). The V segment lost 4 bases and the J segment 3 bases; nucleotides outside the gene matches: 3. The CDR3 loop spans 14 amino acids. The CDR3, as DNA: TGTGCCAGCAGCTCGACAGGGGGGGAAGAGACCCAGTACTTC. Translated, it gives CASSSTGGEETQYF. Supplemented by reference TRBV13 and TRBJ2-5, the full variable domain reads AAGVIQSPRHLIKEKRETATLKCYPIPRHDTVYWYQQGPGQDPQFLISFYEKMQSDKGSIPDRFSAQQFSDYHSELNMSSLELGDSALYFCASSSTGGEETQYFGPGTRLLVL.

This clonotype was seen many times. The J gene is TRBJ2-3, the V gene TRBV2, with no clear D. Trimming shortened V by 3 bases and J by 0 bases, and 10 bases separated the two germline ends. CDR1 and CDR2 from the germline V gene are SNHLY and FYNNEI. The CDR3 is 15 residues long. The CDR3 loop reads CASSDPSDSTDTQYF. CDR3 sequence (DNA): TGTGCCAGCAGTGACCCCAGCGATAGCACAGATACGCAGTATTTT.

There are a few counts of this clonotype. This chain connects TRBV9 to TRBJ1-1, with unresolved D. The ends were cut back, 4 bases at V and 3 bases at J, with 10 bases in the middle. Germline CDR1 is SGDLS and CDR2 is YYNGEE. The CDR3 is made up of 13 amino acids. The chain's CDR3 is CASSNGPDTEAFF. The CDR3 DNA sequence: TGTGCCAGCAGCAACGGACCCGACACTGAAGCTTTCTTT. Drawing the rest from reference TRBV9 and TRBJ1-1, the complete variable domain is DSGVTQTPKHLITATGQRVTLRCSPRSGDLSVYWYQQSLDQGLQFLIQYYNGEERAKGNILERFSAQQFPDLHSELNLSSLELGDSALYFCASSNGPDTEAFFGQGTRLTVV.

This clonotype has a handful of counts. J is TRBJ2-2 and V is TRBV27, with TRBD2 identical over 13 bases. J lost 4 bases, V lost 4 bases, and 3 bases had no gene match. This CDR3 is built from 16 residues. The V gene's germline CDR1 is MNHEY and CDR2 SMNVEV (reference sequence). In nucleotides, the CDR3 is TGTGCCAGCAGTTCCTGGACTAGCGGGGGCACCGGGGAGCTGTTTTTT. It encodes CASSSWTSGGTGELFF.

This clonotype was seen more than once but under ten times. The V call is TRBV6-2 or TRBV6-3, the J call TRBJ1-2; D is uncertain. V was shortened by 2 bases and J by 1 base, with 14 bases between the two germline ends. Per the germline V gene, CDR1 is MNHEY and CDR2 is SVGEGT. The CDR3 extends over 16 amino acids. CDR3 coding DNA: TGTGCCAGCAGTTACCACCTCTGGGAGAGTAACTATGGCTACACCTTC. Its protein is CASSYHLWESNYGYTF.

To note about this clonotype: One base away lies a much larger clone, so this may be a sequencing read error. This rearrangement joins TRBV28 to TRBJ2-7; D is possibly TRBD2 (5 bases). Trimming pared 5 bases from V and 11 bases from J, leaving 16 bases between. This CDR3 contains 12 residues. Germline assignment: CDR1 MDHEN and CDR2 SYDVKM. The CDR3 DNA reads TGTGCCAGCAGTCAAGGTTTGGGAGAGGAGTACTTC. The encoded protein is CASSQGLGEEYF.

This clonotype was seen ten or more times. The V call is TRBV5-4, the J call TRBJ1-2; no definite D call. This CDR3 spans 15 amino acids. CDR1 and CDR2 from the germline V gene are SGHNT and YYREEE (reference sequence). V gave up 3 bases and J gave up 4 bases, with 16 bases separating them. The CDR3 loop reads CASSSHHTDSYGYTF. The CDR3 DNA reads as TGTGCCAGCAGCTCACACCACACCGATAGCTATGGCTACACCTTC.

CDR3 sequence (DNA): TGTGCCTGGACTAGCGGGAGTCATCGGGGTGAGCAGTTCTTC. Its translation: CAWTSGSHRGEQFF. The chain links TRBV30 to TRBJ2-1, with 10 nucleotides matching TRBD2. The CDR3 contains 14 residues. The germline CDR1 and CDR2 sequences are GTSNPN and SVGIG (reference sequence). J gave up 9 bases and V 4 bases, and 9 bases lay outside the gene matches.

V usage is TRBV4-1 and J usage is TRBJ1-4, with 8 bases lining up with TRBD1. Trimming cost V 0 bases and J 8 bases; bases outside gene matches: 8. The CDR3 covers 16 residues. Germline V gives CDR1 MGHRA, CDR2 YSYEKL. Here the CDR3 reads CASSQDRTGGREKLFF. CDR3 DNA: TGCGCCAGCAGCCAAGATCGAACAGGGGGACGGGAAAAACTGTTTTTT.

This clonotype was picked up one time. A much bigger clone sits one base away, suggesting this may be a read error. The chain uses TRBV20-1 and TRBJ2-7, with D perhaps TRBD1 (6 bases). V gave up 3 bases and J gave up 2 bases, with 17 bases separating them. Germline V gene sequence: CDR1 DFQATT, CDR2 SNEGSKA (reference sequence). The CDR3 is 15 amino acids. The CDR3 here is CSARVTRGATYEQYF. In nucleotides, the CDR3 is TGCAGTGCTAGGGTTACCAGGGGCGCAACCTACGAGCAGTACTTC.

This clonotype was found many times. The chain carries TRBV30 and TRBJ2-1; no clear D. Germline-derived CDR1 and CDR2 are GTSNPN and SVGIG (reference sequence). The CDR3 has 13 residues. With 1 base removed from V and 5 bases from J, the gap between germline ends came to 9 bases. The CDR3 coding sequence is TGTGCCTGGAGTGAGACTTCTCACAATGAGCAGTTCTTC. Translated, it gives CAWSETSHNEQFF.